The 4 T cell receptor beta chains given below trace back to one sample, sequenced in a study of T cells after yellow fever vaccination. TCRdb processed the 5' RACE reads anew with MiXCR; each CDR3 protein has one entry. Of more than 300,000 distinct CDR3 sequences in the sample, around 11% are singletons; the top ten hold around 3.2%. The sample in question was CD4+ T cells sorted from PBMCs, obtained 45 days after the yellow fever booster vaccination. Receptors originate from a man younger than 35 who received the YFV17D yellow fever vaccine.

The V gene is TRBV27, the J gene TRBJ1-1; D gene uncertain. Trimming removed 7 bases from V and 5 bases from J, with 20 bases in between. The CDR3 is 15 residues long. Germline-derived CDR1 and CDR2 are MNHEY and SMNVEV (reference sequence). The CDR3 sequence is CASNVGRTPLTEAFF. The CDR3 region has the DNA TGTGCCAGCAACGTCGGACGAACCCCATTGACTGAAGCTTTCTTT.

The V and J genes are TRBV7-2 and TRBJ2-5; 7 bases fit TRBD2. CDR3 length: 15 amino acids. Germline CDR1 and CDR2: SGHTA and FQGNSA. J was trimmed by 5 bases and V by 1 base; bases with no gene match: 7. The CDR3 DNA is TGTGCCAGCAGCTTAGTAGTGGGGGGGTGGGAGACCCAGTACTTC. It yields the protein CASSLVVGGWETQYF.

The V and J genes are TRBV7-2 and TRBJ2-3; no firm D call. The CDR3 covers 13 residues. Germline V CDR1 and CDR2: SGHTA, FQGNSA. Trimming cost V 2 bases and J 1 base, with 4 bases left between them. CDR3 sequence: CASSLSRTDTQYF. The CDR3 nucleotides read TGTGCCAGCAGCTTATCGCGCACAGATACGCAGTATTTT.

The rearrangement joins TRBV5-1 to TRBJ2-3, with 9 positions matching TRBD2. The CDR3 runs 15 residues. CDR1 is SGHRS, CDR2 YFSETQ, per germline. V shed 0 bases and J 2 bases; nucleotides not matched to a gene: 1. DNA of the CDR3: TGCGCCAGCAGCTTGGAGCGGGGGGCCACAGATACGCAGTATTTT. Translating it yields CASSLERGATDTQYF. Combining the CDR3 with reference TRBV5-1 and TRBJ2-3 gives the whole variable domain KAGVTQTPRYLIKTRGQQVTLSCSPISGHRSVSWYQQTPGQGLQFLFEYFSETQRNKGNFPGRFSGRQFSNSRSEMNVSTLELGDSALYLCASSLERGATDTQYFGPGTRLTVL.